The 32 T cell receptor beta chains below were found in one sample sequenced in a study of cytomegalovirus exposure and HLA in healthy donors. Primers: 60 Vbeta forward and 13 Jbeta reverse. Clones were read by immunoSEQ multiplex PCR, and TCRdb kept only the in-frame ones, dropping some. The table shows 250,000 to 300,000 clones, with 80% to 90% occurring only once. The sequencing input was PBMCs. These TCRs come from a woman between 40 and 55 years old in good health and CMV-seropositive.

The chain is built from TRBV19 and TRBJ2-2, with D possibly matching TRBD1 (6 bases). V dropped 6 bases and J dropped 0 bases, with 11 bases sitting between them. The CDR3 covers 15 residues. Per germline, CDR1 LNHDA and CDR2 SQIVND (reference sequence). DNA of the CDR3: TGTGCCAGTAGCTCCGGGACAACGAACACCGGGGAGCTGTTTTTT. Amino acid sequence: CASSSGTTNTGELFF.

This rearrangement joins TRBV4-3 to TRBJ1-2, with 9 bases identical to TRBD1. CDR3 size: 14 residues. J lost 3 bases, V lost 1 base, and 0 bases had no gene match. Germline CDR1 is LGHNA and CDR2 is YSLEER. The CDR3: CASSQGTGDYGYTF. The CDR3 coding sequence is TGCGCCAGCAGCCAAGGGACAGGGGACTATGGCTACACCTTC.

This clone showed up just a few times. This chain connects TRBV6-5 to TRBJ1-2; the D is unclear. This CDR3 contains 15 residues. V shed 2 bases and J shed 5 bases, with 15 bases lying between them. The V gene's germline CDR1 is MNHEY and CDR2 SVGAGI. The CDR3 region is CASSYERKPGYGYTF. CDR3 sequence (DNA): TGTGCCAGCAGTTACGAGAGGAAACCGGGGTATGGCTACACCTTC.

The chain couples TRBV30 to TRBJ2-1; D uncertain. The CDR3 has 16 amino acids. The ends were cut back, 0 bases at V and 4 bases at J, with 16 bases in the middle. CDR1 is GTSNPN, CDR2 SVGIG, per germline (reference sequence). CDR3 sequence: CAWSVFLARGYNEQFF. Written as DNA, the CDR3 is TGTGCCTGGAGTGTATTCTTGGCTCGCGGATACAATGAGCAGTTCTTC.

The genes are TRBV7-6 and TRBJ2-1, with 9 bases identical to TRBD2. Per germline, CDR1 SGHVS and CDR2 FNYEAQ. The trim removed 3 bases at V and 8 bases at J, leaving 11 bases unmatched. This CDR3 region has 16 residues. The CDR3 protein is CASSLARGRAGDEQFF. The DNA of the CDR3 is TGTGCCAGCAGCTTGGCTCGCGGGAGGGCCGGCGATGAGCAGTTCTTC.

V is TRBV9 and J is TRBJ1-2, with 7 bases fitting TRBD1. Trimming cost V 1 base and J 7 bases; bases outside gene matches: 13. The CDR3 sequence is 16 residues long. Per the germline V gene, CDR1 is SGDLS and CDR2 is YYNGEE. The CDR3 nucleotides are TGTGCCAGCAGCGTAAGGGATCCGACAGGGCTTTCTGGCTACACCTTC. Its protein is CASSVRDPTGLSGYTF. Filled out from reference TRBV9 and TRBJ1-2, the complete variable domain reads DSGVTQTPKHLITATGQRVTLRCSPRSGDLSVYWYQQSLDQGLQFLIQYYNGEERAKGNILERFSAQQFPDLHSELNLSSLELGDSALYFCASSVRDPTGLSGYTFGSGTRLTVV.

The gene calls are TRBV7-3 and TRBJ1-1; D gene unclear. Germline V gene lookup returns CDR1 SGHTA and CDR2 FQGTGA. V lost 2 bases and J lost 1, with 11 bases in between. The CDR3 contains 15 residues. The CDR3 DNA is TGTGCCAGCAGCTTATCCGTTAGACAGAACACTGAAGCTTTCTTT. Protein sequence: CASSLSVRQNTEAFF.

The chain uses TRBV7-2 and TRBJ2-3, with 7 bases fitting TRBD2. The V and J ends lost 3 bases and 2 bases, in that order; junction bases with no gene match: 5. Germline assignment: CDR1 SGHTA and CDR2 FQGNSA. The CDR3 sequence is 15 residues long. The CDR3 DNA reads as TGTGCCAGCAGCTTCTCAACTAGCGCCACAGATACGCAGTATTTT. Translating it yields CASSFSTSATDTQYF.

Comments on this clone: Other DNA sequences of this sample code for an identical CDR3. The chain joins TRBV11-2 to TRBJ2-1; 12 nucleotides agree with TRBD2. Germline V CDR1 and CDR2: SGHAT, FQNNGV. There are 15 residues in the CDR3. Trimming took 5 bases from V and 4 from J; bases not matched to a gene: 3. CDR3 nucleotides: TGTGCCAGCAGCCTAGGACTAGCGGGATACAATGAGCAGTTCTTC. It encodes CASSLGLAGYNEQFF. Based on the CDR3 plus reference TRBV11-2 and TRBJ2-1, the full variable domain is EAGVAQSPRYKIIEKRQSVAFWCNPISGHATLYWYQQILGQGPKLLIQFQNNGVVDDSQLPKDRFSAERLKGVDSTLKIQPAKLEDSAVYLCASSLGLAGYNEQFFGPGTRLTVL.

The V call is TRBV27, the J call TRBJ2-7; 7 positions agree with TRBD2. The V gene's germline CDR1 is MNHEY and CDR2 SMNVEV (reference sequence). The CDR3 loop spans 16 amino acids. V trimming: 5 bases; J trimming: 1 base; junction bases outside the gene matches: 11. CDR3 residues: CASSGPSGGRSYEQYF. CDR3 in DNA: TGTGCCAGCAGTGGCCCGTCGGGGGGTCGTTCCTACGAGCAGTACTTC.

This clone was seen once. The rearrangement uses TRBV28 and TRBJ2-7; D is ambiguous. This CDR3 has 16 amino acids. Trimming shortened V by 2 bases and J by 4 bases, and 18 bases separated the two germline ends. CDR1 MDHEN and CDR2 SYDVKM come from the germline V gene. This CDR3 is CASSLAPGNYLYEQYF. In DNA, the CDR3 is TGTGCCAGCAGTTTAGCCCCAGGAAATTATCTGTACGAGCAGTACTTC.

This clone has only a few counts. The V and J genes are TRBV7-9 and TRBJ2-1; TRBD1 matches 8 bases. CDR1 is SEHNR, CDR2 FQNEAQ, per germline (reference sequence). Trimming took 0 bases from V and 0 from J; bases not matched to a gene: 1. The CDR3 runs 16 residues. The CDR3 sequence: CASSLAGTGSYNEQFF. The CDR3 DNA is TGTGCCAGCAGCTTAGCCGGGACAGGCTCCTACAATGAGCAGTTCTTC. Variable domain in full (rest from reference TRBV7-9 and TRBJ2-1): DTGVSQNPRHKITKRGQNVTFRCDPISEHNRLYWYRQTLGQGPEFLTYFQNEAQLEKSRLLSDRFSAERPKGSFSTLEIQRTEQGDSAMYLCASSLAGTGSYNEQFFGPGTRLTVL.

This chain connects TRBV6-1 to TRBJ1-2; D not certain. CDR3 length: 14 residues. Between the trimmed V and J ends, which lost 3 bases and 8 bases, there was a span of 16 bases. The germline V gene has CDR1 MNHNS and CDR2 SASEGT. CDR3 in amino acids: CASSDVGRTGGYTF. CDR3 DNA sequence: TGTGCCAGCAGTGATGTGGGCAGAACGGGGGGCTACACCTTC.

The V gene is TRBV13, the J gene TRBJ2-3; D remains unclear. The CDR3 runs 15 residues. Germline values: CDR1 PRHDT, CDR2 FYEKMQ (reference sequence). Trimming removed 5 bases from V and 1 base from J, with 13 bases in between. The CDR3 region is CASSPAGKGTDTQYF. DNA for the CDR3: TGTGCCAGCAGCCCCGCAGGCAAGGGCACAGATACGCAGTATTTT.

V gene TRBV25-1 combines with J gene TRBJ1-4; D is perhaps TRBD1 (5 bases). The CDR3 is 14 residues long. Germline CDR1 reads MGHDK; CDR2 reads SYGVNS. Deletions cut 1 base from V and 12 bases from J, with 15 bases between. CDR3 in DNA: TGTGCCAGCAGTGAATCCCTCCAGGGCAGGGAACTGTTTTTT. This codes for CASSESLQGRELFF.

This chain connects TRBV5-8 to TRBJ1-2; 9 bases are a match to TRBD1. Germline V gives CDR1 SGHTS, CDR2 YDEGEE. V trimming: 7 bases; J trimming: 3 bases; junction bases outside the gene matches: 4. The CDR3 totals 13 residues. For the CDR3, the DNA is TGTGCCAGCCGGACAGGGGAGGACTATGGCTACACCTTC. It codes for CASRTGEDYGYTF.

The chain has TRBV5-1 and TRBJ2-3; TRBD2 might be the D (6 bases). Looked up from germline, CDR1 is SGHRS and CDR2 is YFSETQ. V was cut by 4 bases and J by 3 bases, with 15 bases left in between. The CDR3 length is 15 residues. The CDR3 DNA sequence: TGCGCCAGCAGCCAGGGACTGGCCTTTACAGATACGCAGTATTTT. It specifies CASSQGLAFTDTQYF.

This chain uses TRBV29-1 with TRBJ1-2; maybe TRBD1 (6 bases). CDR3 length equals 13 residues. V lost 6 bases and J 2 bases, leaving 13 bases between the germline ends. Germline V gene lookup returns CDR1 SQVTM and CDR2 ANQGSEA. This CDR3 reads CSVEGGGNYGYTF. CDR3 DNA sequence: TGCAGCGTGGAGGGGGGAGGGAACTATGGCTACACCTTC.

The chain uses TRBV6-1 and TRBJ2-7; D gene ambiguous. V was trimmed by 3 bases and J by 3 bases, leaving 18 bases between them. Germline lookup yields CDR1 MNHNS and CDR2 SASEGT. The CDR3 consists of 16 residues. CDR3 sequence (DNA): TGTGCCAGCAGTGACCCAGCGATGACGCCCCGCTACGAGCAGTACTTC. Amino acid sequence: CASSDPAMTPRYEQYF.

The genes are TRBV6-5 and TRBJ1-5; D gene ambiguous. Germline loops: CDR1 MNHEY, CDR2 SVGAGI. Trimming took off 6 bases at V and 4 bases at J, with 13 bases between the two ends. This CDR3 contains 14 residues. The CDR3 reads CASSPGYLNQPQHF. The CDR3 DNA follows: TGTGCCAGCAGCCCGGGGTATCTAAATCAGCCCCAGCATTTT.

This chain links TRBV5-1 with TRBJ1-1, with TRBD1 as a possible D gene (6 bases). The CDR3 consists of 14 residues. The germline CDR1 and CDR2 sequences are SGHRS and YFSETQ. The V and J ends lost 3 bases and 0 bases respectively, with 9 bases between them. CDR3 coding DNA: TGCGCCAGCAGCTACACAGGGATGAACACTGAAGCTTTCTTT. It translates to CASSYTGMNTEAFF.

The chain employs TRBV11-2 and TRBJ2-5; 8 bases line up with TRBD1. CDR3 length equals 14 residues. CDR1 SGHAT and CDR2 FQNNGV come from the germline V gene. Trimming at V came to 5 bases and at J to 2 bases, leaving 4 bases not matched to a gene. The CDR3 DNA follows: TGTGCCAGCAGCCCTAGGACAGGGCAAGAGACCCAGTACTTC. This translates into CASSPRTGQETQYF.

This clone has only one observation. CDR3 DNA: TGTGCCAGTACGGGACAGCCGAACACCGGGGAGCTGTTTTTT. Translating it yields CASTGQPNTGELFF. The chain carries TRBV6-4 and TRBJ2-2; TRBD1 matches 7 bases. The CDR3 is 14 residues long. J gave up 0 bases and V 9 bases, and 4 bases lay outside the gene matches. Germline V lookup: CDR1 MRHNA, CDR2 SNTAGT.

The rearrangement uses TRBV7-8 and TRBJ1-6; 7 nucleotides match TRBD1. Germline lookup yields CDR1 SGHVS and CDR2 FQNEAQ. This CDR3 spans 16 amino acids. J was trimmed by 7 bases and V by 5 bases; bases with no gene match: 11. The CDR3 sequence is CASSAGGRGSNSPLHF. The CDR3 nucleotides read TGTGCCAGCAGCGCGGGCGGCAGGGGGTCAAATTCACCCCTCCACTTT.

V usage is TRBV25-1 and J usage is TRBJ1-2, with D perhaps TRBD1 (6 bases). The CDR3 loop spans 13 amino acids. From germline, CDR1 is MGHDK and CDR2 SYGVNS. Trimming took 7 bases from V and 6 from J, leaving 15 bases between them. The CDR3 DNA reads TGTGCCAGCAAGGGGGGGGGCGGGGATGGCTACACCTTC. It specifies CASKGGGGDGYTF.

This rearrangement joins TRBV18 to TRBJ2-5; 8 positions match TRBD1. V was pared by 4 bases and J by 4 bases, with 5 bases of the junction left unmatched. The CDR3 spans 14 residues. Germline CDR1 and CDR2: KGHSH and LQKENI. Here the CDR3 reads CASSLRQGPETQYF. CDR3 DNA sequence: TGTGCCAGCTCACTTCGACAGGGGCCAGAGACCCAGTACTTC.

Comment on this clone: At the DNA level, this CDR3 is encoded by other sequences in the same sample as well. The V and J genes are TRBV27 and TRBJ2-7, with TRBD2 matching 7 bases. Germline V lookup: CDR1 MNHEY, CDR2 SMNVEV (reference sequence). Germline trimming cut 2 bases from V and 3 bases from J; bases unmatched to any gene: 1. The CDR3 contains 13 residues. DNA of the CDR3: TGTGCCAGCAGTTTAGGCGGGAGCTACGAGCAGTACTTC. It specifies CASSLGGSYEQYF.

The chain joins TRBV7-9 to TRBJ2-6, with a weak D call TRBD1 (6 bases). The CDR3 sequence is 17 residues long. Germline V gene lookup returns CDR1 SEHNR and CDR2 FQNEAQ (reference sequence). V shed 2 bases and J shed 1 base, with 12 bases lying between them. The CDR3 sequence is CASSLLRGGSGANVLTF. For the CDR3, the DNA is TGTGCCAGCAGCTTACTGAGAGGGGGTTCTGGGGCCAACGTCCTGACTTTC.

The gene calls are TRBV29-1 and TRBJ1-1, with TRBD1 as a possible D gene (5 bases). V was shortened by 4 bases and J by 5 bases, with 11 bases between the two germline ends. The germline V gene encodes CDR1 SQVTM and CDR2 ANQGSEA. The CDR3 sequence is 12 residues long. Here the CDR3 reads CSVVRGWTEAFF. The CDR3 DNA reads TGCAGCGTTGTTAGGGGTTGGACTGAAGCTTTCTTT. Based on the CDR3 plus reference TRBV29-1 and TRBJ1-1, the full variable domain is SAVISQKPSRDICQRGTSLTIQCQVDSQVTMMFWYRQQPGQSLTLIATANQGSEATYESGFVIDKFPISRPNLTFSTLTVSNMSPEDSSIYLCSVVRGWTEAFFGQGTRLTVV.

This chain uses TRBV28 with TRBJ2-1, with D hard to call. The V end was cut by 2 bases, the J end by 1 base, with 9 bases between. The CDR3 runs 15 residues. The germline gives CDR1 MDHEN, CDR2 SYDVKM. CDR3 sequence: CASSLKAVSYNEQFF. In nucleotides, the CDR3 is TGTGCCAGCAGTTTAAAGGCGGTGTCCTACAATGAGCAGTTCTTC.

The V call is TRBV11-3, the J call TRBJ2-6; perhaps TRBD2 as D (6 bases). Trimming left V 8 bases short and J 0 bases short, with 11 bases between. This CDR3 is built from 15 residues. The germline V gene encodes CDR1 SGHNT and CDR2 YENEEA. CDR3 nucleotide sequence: TGTGCCAGCGGGCGGGACCTCTCTGGGGCCAACGTCCTGACTTTC. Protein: CASGRDLSGANVLTF.

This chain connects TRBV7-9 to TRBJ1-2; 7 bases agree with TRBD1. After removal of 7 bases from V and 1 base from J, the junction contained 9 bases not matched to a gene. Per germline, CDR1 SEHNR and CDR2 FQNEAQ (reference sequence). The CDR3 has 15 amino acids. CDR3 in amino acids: CASKTGTDFNYGYTF. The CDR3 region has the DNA TGTGCCAGCAAAACCGGGACAGATTTTAACTATGGCTACACCTTC.